The entry below gives a single TCR beta chain sequence along with its context. The source of the sample is a study of patients and donors after allogeneic stem cell transplantation. V shed 6 bases and J shed 1 base, with 16 bases lying between them. Per germline, CDR1 DFQATT and CDR2 SNEGSKA (reference sequence). CDR3 length: 14 amino acids. Via MiXCR, TCRdb re-called the RT-PCR reads, giving one row per CDR3 protein. The data contain around 150,000 distinct CDR3 sequences, 30% to 45% of them singletons. The specimen sequenced was blood, either unsorted or a sorted T cell fraction (not recorded which). The source is a human donor who was either an allogeneic HSCT recipient or a stem cell or donor lymphocyte infusion donor (not recorded which). It is not recorded whose cells these are; they may come from a transplant donor. The gene calls are TRBV20-1 and TRBJ2-7; TRBD2 might be the D (6 bases). DNA for the CDR3: TGCAGTGCCCCTCAGGGAGGAGTATCCTACGAGCAGTACTTC. Encoded protein: CSAPQGGVSYEQYF.